This T cell receptor (beta chain) was captured by sequencing in a study of blood T cell repertoires in COVID-19. Across the whole study: The United States, Italy and Spain supplied acute and convalescent COVID-19 samples. PBMCs, B-cell-depleted T cells, or T cells were the source of the cDNA or gDNA that made up the material.

Original processing methods: Reference gene primer amplification yielded estimated nucleated cell counts. TCRdb keeps only in-frame clones here, not all; method: immunoSEQ multiplex PCR. The DNA gave D and trimming, while V, J and clone size come from that table. The sample lists about 230,000 clones, approximately 80% occurring once. The CDR3 runs 15 residues. Deletions cut 5 bases from V and 3 bases from J, with 14 bases between. Germline CDR1 SEHNR, CDR2 FQNEAQ (reference sequence). The source of this sequence is a man aged 35 to 55 with acute or convalescent COVID-19. Specimen: peripheral blood. The chain couples TRBV7-9 to TRBJ1-3; possible D gene TRBD1, 5 bases. Here the CDR3 DNA reads TGTGCCAGCAGCCCCGGGGGGTCCGATGGAAACACCATATATTTT. Its protein product is CASSPGGSDGNTIYF.